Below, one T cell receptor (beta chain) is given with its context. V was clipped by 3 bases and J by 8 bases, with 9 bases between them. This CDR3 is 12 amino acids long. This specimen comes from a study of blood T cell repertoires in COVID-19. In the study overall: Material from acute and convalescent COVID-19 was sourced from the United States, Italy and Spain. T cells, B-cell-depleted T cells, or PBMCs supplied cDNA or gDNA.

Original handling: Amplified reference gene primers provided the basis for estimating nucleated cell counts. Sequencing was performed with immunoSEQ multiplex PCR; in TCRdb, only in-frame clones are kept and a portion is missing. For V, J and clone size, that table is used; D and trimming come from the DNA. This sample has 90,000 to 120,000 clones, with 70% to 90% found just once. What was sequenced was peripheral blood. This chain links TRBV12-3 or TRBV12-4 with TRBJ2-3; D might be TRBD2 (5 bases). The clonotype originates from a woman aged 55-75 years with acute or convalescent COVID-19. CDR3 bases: TGTGCCAGCAGTTTTAGCGAGAGTACGCAGTATTTT. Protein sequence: CASSFSESTQYF.